The 2 T cell receptor beta chains given below trace back to one sample, sequenced in a study of tumor-infiltrating lymphocytes in oesophageal squamous cell carcinoma. TCRdb analysed the PCR reads with MiXCR anew, one entry per CDR3 protein. In the table there are 15,000 or so distinct CDR3 sequences, approximately 54% of which are singletons. Sample: esophageal tumor tissue. Receptors were obtained from a female donor with esophageal squamous cell carcinoma.

This clonotype appeared many times. The genes are TRBV19 and TRBJ2-3; 8 positions match TRBD1. Losses at the gene ends were 4 bases for V and 0 bases for J; bases not matched to a gene: 3. Per the germline V gene, CDR1 is LNHDA and CDR2 is SQIVND (reference sequence). This CDR3 spans 15 amino acids. The DNA of the CDR3 is TGTGCCAGTAGTAGGACAGGGTTGAGCACAGATACGCAGTATTTT. It yields the protein CASSRTGLSTDTQYF.

The chain employs TRBV7-9 and TRBJ2-5, with 10 nucleotides matching TRBD2. Trimming removed 5 bases from V and 11 bases from J; junction bases left unmatched: 14. The CDR3 has 15 amino acids. Germline V gene sequence: CDR1 SEHNR, CDR2 FQNEAQ (reference sequence). The CDR3 here is CASSITSGVNNEQYF. The CDR3 DNA is TGTGCCAGCAGCATCACTAGCGGGGTTAACAATGAGCAGTACTTC.